The rows below give T cell receptor beta chains drawn from one sample of a study of T cells in Graves' hyperthyroidism and ophthalmopathy. TCRdb reprocessed the multiplex PCR reads via MiXCR and lists one record per CDR3 protein. The top ten clones hold about 5% of a sample with around 450,000 distinct CDR3 sequences, approximately 14% of them seen once. What was sequenced was blood. Source of these receptors: a woman younger than 30 with Graves' hyperthyroidism. The CDR3 runs from the conserved cysteine through the conserved F or W. The D gene is left open where the match is weak. For some rows the clone size is stated as once, few or many, or as a class when expanded; others skip it.

J	size	V	D	DNA	CDR3
TRBJ2-1	many	TRBV7-9	.	TGTGCCAGCAGCTTATTGGGCGTCAATGAGCAGTTCTTC	CASSLLGVNEQFF
TRBJ2-2	.	TRBV12-3/TRBV12-4	.	TGTGCCAGCGGTCCCTTAGACACCGGGGAGCTGTTTTTT	CASGPLDTGELFF
TRBJ2-1	.	TRBV4-1	.	TGCGCCAGCAGCCCAGCGGAACCTCGAGGGAATGAGCAGTTCTTC	CASSPAEPRGNEQFF
TRBJ2-7	.	TRBV28	TRBD1	TGTGCCAGCAGTTCTACAGGGGACGGTTACGAGCAGTACTTC	CASSSTGDGYEQYF
TRBJ2-7	few	TRBV19	TRBD1	TGTGCCAGTAGTTCGGGACAGGTAGGTCGGGAGCAGTACTTC	CASSSGQVGREQYF
TRBJ2-1	many	TRBV28	.	TGTGCCAGCAGTTATGACAACGGGAATGAGCAGTTCTTC	CASSYDNGNEQFF
TRBJ2-5	few	TRBV20-1	TRBD2	TGCAGTGCTCCCCAGGCGGGACTACCATGGGAGACCCAGTACTTC	CSAPQAGLPWETQYF
TRBJ1-4	many	TRBV5-1	.	TGCGCCAGCAGCGCCCACGGACCAGGGGAAAAACTGTTTTTT	CASSAHGPGEKLFF
TRBJ2-7	many	TRBV7-8	.	TGTGCCAGCAGCTTAGACTCAGCGGACAACTACGAGCAGTACTTC	CASSLDSADNYEQYF
TRBJ1-5	.	TRBV27	.	TGTGCCAGCAGTCCAAGGGTTTCTTTTAGCAATCAGCCCCAGCATTTT	CASSPRVSFSNQPQHF
TRBJ2-5	many	TRBV30	TRBD1	TGTGCCTGGAGTGTACCGCCAGGGGGCGTTATTGGTGAGACCCAGTACTTC	CAWSVPPGGVIGETQYF
TRBJ2-1	many	TRBV7-2	.	TGTGCCAGCAGCTTAAGCGGGTATCTCGGCAATGAGCAGTTCTTC	CASSLSGYLGNEQFF
TRBJ1-5	many	TRBV28	TRBD1	TGTGCCAGCAATCCCGGGACAGGGAAATTCTCGCCCCAGCATTTT	CASNPGTGKFSPQHF
TRBJ1-4	.	TRBV18	.	TGTGCCAGCTCACCGATGGCAGGGCCTTCAACTAATGAAAAACTGTTTTTT	CASSPMAGPSTNEKLFF
TRBJ2-5	many	TRBV4-2	TRBD1	TGTGCCAGCAGCCAAGAGCGGGACAGGGGGGAGACCCAGTACTTC	CASSQERDRGETQYF
TRBJ2-7	few	TRBV6-5	TRBD2	TGTGCCAGCAGTTACGGATGCGGGGGATCCTACGAGCAGTACTTC	CASSYGCGGSYEQYF
TRBJ1-1	many	TRBV27	.	TGTGCCAGCAGTTTACGCCAATCCAACACTGAAGCTTTCTTT	CASSLRQSNTEAFF
TRBJ2-2	once	TRBV5-4	TRBD1	TGTGCCAGCAGCGCGGGACAGGGAGCCGGGGAGCTGTTTTTT	CASSAGQGAGELFF
TRBJ1-6	many	TRBV27	.	TGTGCCAGCAGTTTTTCGGCAGCACCAGGCTCCTATAATTCACCCCTCCACTTT	CASSFSAAPGSYNSPLHF
TRBJ2-7	many	TRBV10-2	TRBD2	TGCGCCAGCAGTGAGCCGACTAGCGGGAGAGTCTACGAGCAGTACTTC	CASSEPTSGRVYEQYF
TRBJ2-5	many	TRBV2	.	TGTGCCAGCCTCCCACCAAAGTACCAAGAGACCCAGTACTTC	CASLPPKYQETQYF
TRBJ1-1	few	TRBV6-1	.	TGTGCCAGCCACCGGACAAGGAACACTGAAGCTTTCTTT	CASHRTRNTEAFF
TRBJ2-7	many	TRBV20-1	TRBD2	TGCAGTGCTAGAGATTTCCAGACTAGCGGGAGGAGCTCCTACGAGCAGTACTTC	CSARDFQTSGRSSYEQYF
TRBJ2-7	many	TRBV7-9	TRBD1	TGTGCCAGCACCTTCGGACAGGGAACCTACGAGCAGTACTTC	CASTFGQGTYEQYF
TRBJ1-5	few	TRBV20-1	.	TGCAGTGCTAGAGCCCCCTCTAGCAATCAGCCCCAGCATTTT	CSARAPSSNQPQHF
TRBJ2-3	.	TRBV2	TRBD2	TGTGCCAGCAGTGAAAGCGGGACTAGCCTCGATACGCAGTATTTT	CASSESGTSLDTQYF
TRBJ1-1	many	TRBV5-1	.	TGCGCCAGCAGCTTGGATCTGGGGATGAACACTGAAGCTTTCTTT	CASSLDLGMNTEAFF
TRBJ1-2	many	TRBV3-1	.	TGTGCCAGCAGCCACACGGGACAAGGCAACTATGGCTACACCTTC	CASSHTGQGNYGYTF
TRBJ1-2	.	TRBV24-1	.	TGTGCCACCAGTGAGTCAGAGGGGGATGGCTACACCTTC	CATSESEGDGYTF
TRBJ2-5	.	TRBV20-1	TRBD2	TGCAGTGCTAGAGCGGAAAGCGGGAACCAAGAGACCCAGTACTTC	CSARAESGNQETQYF
TRBJ2-2	.	TRBV10-3	TRBD1	TGTGCCACCATCCCACAACAGGGGACCTCCACCGGGGAGCTGTTTTTT	CATIPQQGTSTGELFF
TRBJ1-3	many	TRBV7-2	.	TGTGCCAGCAGCCCGCGGCGAACTGGTTCCTCTGGAAACACCATATATTTT	CASSPRRTGSSGNTIYF
TRBJ2-3	.	TRBV30	.	TGTGCCCGGGGCCAGGGAGCCCCGGGAACAGATACGCAGTATTTT	CARGQGAPGTDTQYF
TRBJ2-5	many	TRBV6-1	TRBD1	TGTGCCAGCAATAGATGGGGACAGGGACAAGAGACCCAGTACTTC	CASNRWGQGQETQYF
TRBJ2-3	few	TRBV5-8	.	TGTGCCAGCAGCCAACCACAGGGTACGCAGTATTTT	CASSQPQGTQYF
TRBJ1-1	many	TRBV27	TRBD1	TGTGCCAGCAGCCCCAGGGACAGAGTGAACACTGAAGCTTTCTTT	CASSPRDRVNTEAFF
TRBJ2-7	many	TRBV20-1	.	TGCAGTGCTAGACTAGAGGAGCCCACCCCCTACGAGCAGTACTTC	CSARLEEPTPYEQYF
TRBJ2-3	many	TRBV3-1	TRBD2	TGTGCCAGCGGGATGGCGGCTAGCGGGAGCACAGATACGCAGTATTTT	CASGMAASGSTDTQYF
TRBJ2-3	many	TRBV11-2	.	TGTGCCAGCAGCTTAGAACCCGTTTTGAGGGGCACAGATACGCAGTATTTT	CASSLEPVLRGTDTQYF
TRBJ2-7	many	TRBV20-1	.	TGCAGTGCTAGAGCCCGGGGGGGACAGAAGGTGAGCGAGCAGTACTTC	CSARARGGQKVSEQYF
TRBJ2-3	once	TRBV12-3/TRBV12-4	TRBD2	TGTGCCAGCAGTTTGGGGGCTAGCGGGAGCTACACAGATACGCAGTATTTT	CASSLGASGSYTDTQYF